The source of this T cell receptor beta chain is a study of shared clonotypes between healthy human individuals. The table came from immunoSEQ multiplex PCR; TCRdb's copy has only in-frame clones and leaves some out. There are under 200,000 clones in the sample; roughly 91% occur only once, and about 0.067% lies in the top ten. Input material: naive CD4+ T cells sorted from blood. The subset denotes: CD45RA+ positively selected. This sequence was found in a woman aged 25 to 39 in good health.

CDR3 DNA: TGTGCCAGCAGTTCCTCTGCACTCCGCCCTCGGGGGGAGCAGTACTTC. Its translation is CASSSSALRPRGEQYF. This chain joins TRBV28 and TRBJ2-5; 7 nucleotides line up with TRBD2. Per the germline V gene, CDR1 is MDHEN and CDR2 is SYDVKM. The junction had 19 bases not matched to a gene; V was cut back by 4 bases and J by 11 bases. The CDR3 length is 16 residues.